The clone carrying this T cell receptor beta chain was seen at least ten times. The antigen remains undetermined. TCRdb reanalysed the reads using MiXCR and keeps one entry per CDR3 protein. The sample comprises approximately 240,000 distinct CDR3 sequences, roughly an eighth of which are singletons, and 1.5% to 2% rests with the top ten. This specimen comes from a study of T cell repertoires in cytomegalovirus infection. Whole-study results and caveats: Clonotype analysis showed dominance of the ex vivo response by HLA-C-restricted CMV-specific TCR beta clonotypes.

CDR1 and CDR2 (germline): SEHNR, FQNEAQ (reference sequence). The length of the CDR3 is 16 residues. Trimming took 4 bases from V and 5 from J; bases not matched to a gene: 8. The sequence derives from a human donor in good health (CMV status not recorded). Some clones in this sample may be carry-over from other donors' samples. This chain joins TRBV7-9 and TRBJ2-2, with TRBD2 identical over 9 bases. Sequenced: PBMCs. The CDR3 bases are TGTGCCAGCAGCTCTGAGGTAGCGGGAGTAACCGGGGAGCTGTTTTTT. Translated: CASSSEVAGVTGELFF.